This T cell receptor beta chain was sequenced in a study of cytomegalovirus exposure and HLA in healthy donors. PCR used 60 Vbeta primers and 13 Jbeta primers. The method was immunoSEQ multiplex PCR; TCRdb's version includes in-frame clones alone and lacks a portion of them. The repertoire has some 120,000 clones, around 84% of them found once; the top ten carry roughly 1.8%. The CDR3 has 14 amino acids. The germline CDR1 and CDR2 sequences are MNHNS and SASEGT. Notes on this clone: Its antigen is still unknown.

Findings and caveats of the study: A missense DCLRE1C variant was associated with V- and J-gene trimming of TCR beta chains in a later analysis, and an independent cohort replicated the association. Presence/absence analyses took donor sequencing depth as roughly uniform. Data from an earlier analysis indicated that most TCR beta V segments were productive either about 87% or about 30% of the time. While the bulk of TCR sequences proved rare, some public TCRs turned up in many donors.

The chain carries TRBV6-1 and TRBJ2-5; 8 bases match TRBD1. The end of the DNA aligns better with TRBJ2-7, so the J call may be wrong. The sequenced sample consisted of PBMCs. The receptor comes from a man between 18 and 29 years old in good health and CMV-seronegative. The CDR3 here is CASNIDRGSYEQYF. Written as DNA, the CDR3 is TGTGCCAGCAATATTGACAGGGGCTCCTACGAGCAGTACTTC.